The clone carrying this TCR beta chain was observed a handful of times. Its antigen is not known. CDR1 and CDR2 (germline): MGHRA, YSYEKL. The ends lost 0 bases at V and 8 bases at J; junction bases unmatched: 4. This CDR3 comprises 14 residues. The data belong to a study of cytomegalovirus exposure and HLA in healthy donors. Study results and caveats: DRB1 had the most TCR associations and HLA-C the fewest, a later analysis found, with rates varying by HLA locus. A highly shared variant cluster was judged a likely technical artifact. Three chains tied to CMV proved CMV antigen-specific in vitro.

Both 60 Vbeta primers and 13 Jbeta primers went into the PCR. Sequencing used immunoSEQ multiplex PCR; TCRdb keeps in-frame clones, though not all of them. Counted here are some 140,000 clones, 65% to 80% occurring once; the ten biggest clones make up roughly 4%. The V and J genes are TRBV4-1 and TRBJ1-1, with 9 bases lining up with TRBD1. The sequenced sample consisted of PBMCs. The receptor was derived from a woman aged 40 to 50 in good health and CMV-seronegative. The CDR3 region is CASSQDPGQGEAFF. CDR3 DNA sequence: TGCGCCAGCAGCCAAGACCCCGGACAGGGGGAAGCTTTCTTT.